This TCR beta chain is from a study of cytomegalovirus exposure and HLA in healthy donors. At the level of the study: Most donors, 81% of 398 genotyped, fell in the Caucasian-associated ancestry cluster. Findings and caveats of the study: According to a later analysis, donors in an Asian-associated ancestry cluster reportedly had fewer N-insertions than the roughly 720-donor mean.

Use of 60 Vbeta and 13 Jbeta primers characterized the PCR. This table comes from immunoSEQ multiplex PCR, and its TCRdb copy is limited to in-frame clones, with some not included. The sample carries hundreds of thousands of clones, 65% to 90% recorded once. The CDR3 is 17 residues long. CDR1 is SGHVS, CDR2 FQNEAQ, per germline. V was clipped by 7 bases and J by 5 bases; unmatched bases: 15. On this clone: Antigen specificity is unknown.

J is TRBJ1-5 and V is TRBV7-8, with TRBD1 identical over 9 bases. Sample: PBMCs. This receptor was taken from a girl aged 5 to 17 in good health and CMV-seronegative. The CDR3 DNA follows: TGTGCCAGCACCATAGGGGCCTTTACAGGGGGCGATCAGCCCCAGCATTTT. Protein: CASTIGAFTGGDQPQHF.